These 21 T cell receptor beta chains share one sample of origin, sequenced in a study of T-cell memory formation after mild COVID-19. One entry per CDR3 protein results from TCRdb running MiXCR on the 5' RACE reads. Of approximately 210,000 distinct CDR3 sequences listed, about 18% are singletons. The specimen sequenced was PBMCs or a T cell subset sorted from them (not recorded which). The origin of the receptors is an adult woman who had mild COVID-19 (a few samples of this study predate the infection). Cell type and time point are not known.

This clonotype appeared many times. CDR3 region: CASRPPGQNTGELFF. In DNA form, the CDR3 reads TGTGCCAGCAGGCCACCGGGACAGAACACCGGGGAGCTGTTTTTT. The V and J genes are TRBV6-5 and TRBJ2-2; TRBD1 is a possible D gene (6 bases). CDR3 length equals 15 residues. The germline V and J ends were trimmed by 6 bases and 1 base, with 12 bases remaining between them. The germline V gene encodes CDR1 MNHEY and CDR2 SVGAGI.

The V and J genes are TRBV4-1 and TRBJ1-4; D unresolved. This CDR3 comprises 16 residues. The germline V and J ends were trimmed by 0 bases and 7 bases, with 15 bases remaining between them. Germline V CDR1 and CDR2: MGHRA, YSYEKL. The DNA of the CDR3 is TGCGCCAGCAGCCAAGATCTGGCAGCCGGACCTGAAAAACTGTTTTTT. Protein sequence: CASSQDLAAGPEKLFF.

J is TRBJ2-5 and V is TRBV5-1, with 8 nucleotides matching TRBD1. This CDR3 is built from 14 residues. J was trimmed by 1 base and V by 5 bases; bases with no gene match: 4. Germline loops: CDR1 SGHRS, CDR2 YFSETQ. As DNA, the CDR3 is TGCGCCAGCAGACCGGGGACAGGCCAAGAGACCCAGTACTTC. Protein: CASRPGTGQETQYF.

This clonotype appeared a few times. The V call is TRBV7-3, the J call TRBJ2-3, with a weak D call TRBD2 (6 bases). Germline V gene sequence: CDR1 SGHTA, CDR2 FQGTGA. Between the trimmed V and J ends, which lost 3 bases and 1 base, there was a span of 11 bases. CDR3 size: 15 residues. The CDR3 spells CASSFQSSGTDTQYF. As DNA, the CDR3 is TGTGCCAGCAGCTTCCAATCTAGCGGCACAGATACGCAGTATTTT.

The sample holds a few counts of this clonotype. V is TRBV4-3 and J is TRBJ2-3, with 8 bases aligning to TRBD1. CDR1 LGHNA and CDR2 YSLEER come from the germline V gene. There are 16 residues in the CDR3. Trimming at V came to 3 bases and at J to 6 bases, leaving 11 bases not matched to a gene. In DNA form, the CDR3 reads TGCGCCAGCAGCCAGGAAAGAACAGGGGGAGTCGATACGCAGTATTTT. Translated: CASSQERTGGVDTQYF.

V and J are TRBV2 and TRBJ2-1; the D is unclear. Germline CDR1 reads SNHLY; CDR2 reads FYNNEI. The CDR3 spans 11 residues. Deletions cut 4 bases from V and 9 bases from J, with 7 bases between. CDR3 region: CASSVKLEQFF. For the CDR3, the DNA is TGTGCCAGCAGTGTCAAGCTTGAGCAGTTCTTC.

The rearrangement uses TRBV7-2 and TRBJ2-3; TRBD2 matches at 10 bases. CDR1 and CDR2 (germline): SGHTA, FQGNSA. The CDR3 is made up of 15 amino acids. J lost 4 bases, V lost 5 bases, and 6 bases had no gene match. CDR3 sequence: CASSVGTSEPDTQYF. The DNA of the CDR3 is TGTGCCAGCAGCGTAGGGACTAGCGAGCCAGATACGCAGTATTTT.

In this sample, this clonotype turned up a few times. The V gene is TRBV15, the J gene TRBJ2-1; either TRBD1 or TRBD2 may supply D (5 bases each). V lost 8 bases to trimming and J lost 8 bases, with 19 bases between them. The CDR3 extends over 14 amino acids. CDR1 LNHNV and CDR2 YYDKDF come from the germline V gene (reference sequence). The CDR3 bases are TGTGCCACCGGGTTCGGTATGGGGGTCGATGAGCAGTTCTTC. Its translation: CATGFGMGVDEQFF.

The chain carries TRBV7-2 and TRBJ1-5; D remains unclear. The CDR3 loop spans 15 amino acids. Trimming left V 2 bases short and J 0 bases short, with 8 bases between. Germline V gene lookup returns CDR1 SGHTA and CDR2 FQGNSA. The CDR3 DNA reads as TGTGCCAGCAGCTTAAACTGGCTTAGCAATCAGCCCCAGCATTTT. Translation: CASSLNWLSNQPQHF.

There are a few counts of this clonotype. The chain carries TRBV12-3 or TRBV12-4 and TRBJ2-7; TRBD2 matches 9 bases. There are 11 residues in the CDR3. The CDR3 loop reads CASGSNYEQYF. The DNA for the CDR3 is TGTGCTAGCGGGAGTAATTACGAGCAGTACTTC.

The table lists this clonotype with a few counts. The chain recombines TRBV6-5 with TRBJ1-5; D is ambiguous. V lost 5 bases and J 0 bases, leaving 17 bases between the germline ends. From germline, CDR1 is MNHEY and CDR2 SVGAGI. The CDR3 runs 17 residues. The CDR3: CASSPRIGGYSNQPQHF. Written as DNA, the CDR3 is TGTGCCAGCAGTCCGCGGATCGGTGGTTATAGCAATCAGCCCCAGCATTTT.

This clonotype came up a few times. The chain is built from TRBV24-1 and TRBJ2-2, with no clear D. Germline V gene sequence: CDR1 KGHDR, CDR2 SFDVKD. The CDR3 spans 11 residues. With 1 base removed from V and 7 bases from J, the gap between germline ends came to 0 bases. CDR3 loop: CATSDFGELFF. CDR3 sequence (DNA): TGTGCCACCAGTGATTTCGGGGAGCTGTTTTTT.

The rearrangement joins TRBV12-3 or TRBV12-4 to TRBJ1-4; 10 nucleotides line up with TRBD1. The CDR3 covers 16 residues. The V and J ends lost 3 bases and 0 bases, in that order; junction bases with no gene match: 1. CDR3 sequence: CASSFGQGATNEKLFF. Here the CDR3 DNA reads TGTGCCAGCAGTTTCGGACAGGGGGCAACTAATGAAAAACTGTTTTTT.

A word on this clonotype: A junction boundary mismatches the germline segment, possibly from a read error. The rearrangement joins TRBV12-3 or TRBV12-4 to TRBJ2-7, with TRBD1 identical over 8 bases. The CDR3 runs 15 residues. CDR3 residues: CASSLGDRSSDEQYF. CDR3 DNA sequence: TGTGCCAGCAGCTTAGGGGACAGGAGCTCGGACGAGCAGTACTTC.

The chain couples TRBV20-1 to TRBJ2-3, with D possibly called TRBD1 or TRBD2 (6 bases each). This CDR3 is built from 13 residues. CDR1 is DFQATT, CDR2 SNEGSKA, per germline (reference sequence). V shed 6 bases and J shed 6 bases, with 16 bases lying between them. This CDR3 is CSAPLGGGDTQYF. The DNA for the CDR3 is TGCAGTGCCCCCTTGGGGGGCGGGGATACGCAGTATTTT.

There are many counts of this clonotype. The gene calls are TRBV24-1 and TRBJ2-2; D uncertain. The germline CDR1 and CDR2 sequences are KGHDR and SFDVKD. V was shortened by 7 bases and J by 0 bases, with 11 bases between the two germline ends. This CDR3 is 15 amino acids long. In nucleotides, the CDR3 is TGTGCCACCAGCACTGAGCACCCGAACACCGGGGAGCTGTTTTTT. It translates to CATSTEHPNTGELFF.

This clonotype was observed a few times. CDR3 region: CSASLSGNNEQFF. CDR3 DNA: TGCAGTGCTAGTCTGAGCGGGAACAATGAGCAGTTCTTC. This chain connects TRBV20-1 to TRBJ2-1; 7 positions agree with TRBD2. J gave up 5 bases and V 3 bases, and 4 bases lay outside the gene matches. CDR1 and CDR2 (germline): DFQATT, SNEGSKA (reference sequence). CDR3 length: 13 amino acids.

The chain carries TRBV24-1 and TRBJ1-2; TRBD1 aligns across 8 bases. J gave up 4 bases and V 4 bases, and 7 bases lay outside the gene matches. Germline V gene data show CDR1 as KGHDR and CDR2 as SFDVKD. This CDR3 comprises 15 residues. This CDR3 is CATSDVSGGAYGYTF. The CDR3 DNA sequence: TGTGCCACCAGTGACGTATCAGGGGGCGCCTATGGCTACACCTTC.

The chain carries TRBV18 and TRBJ1-4; D is unclear. Deletions cut 7 bases from V and 8 bases from J, with 14 bases between. Per germline, CDR1 KGHSH and CDR2 LQKENI. This CDR3 comprises 13 residues. CDR3 region: CASFMAPREKLFF. The CDR3 nucleotides are TGTGCCAGCTTTATGGCCCCTCGCGAAAAACTGTTTTTT.

This clonotype was seen more than once but under ten times. The V and J genes are TRBV5-1 and TRBJ1-1, with a weak D call TRBD1 (5 bases). The germline V and J ends were trimmed by 0 bases and 4 bases, with 13 bases remaining between them. Germline V gives CDR1 SGHRS, CDR2 YFSETQ. The CDR3 has 15 amino acids. The CDR3 sequence is CASSLAQGVGTEAFF. As DNA, the CDR3 is TGCGCCAGCAGCTTGGCCCAGGGAGTGGGCACTGAAGCTTTCTTT. Based on the CDR3 plus reference TRBV5-1 and TRBJ1-1, the full variable domain is KAGVTQTPRYLIKTRGQQVTLSCSPISGHRSVSWYQQTPGQGLQFLFEYFSETQRNKGNFPGRFSGRQFSNSRSEMNVSTLELGDSALYLCASSLAQGVGTEAFFGQGTRLTVV.

This clonotype has at least ten counts. The chain links TRBV5-1 to TRBJ2-1; 10 positions agree with TRBD1. J gave up 8 bases and V 0 bases, and 8 bases lay outside the gene matches. Germline CDR1 SGHRS, CDR2 YFSETQ. The length of the CDR3 is 16 residues. For the CDR3, the DNA is TGCGCCAGCAGCTTGGGAGTGGGACAGGGGTTGGATGAGCAGTTCTTC. It specifies CASSLGVGQGLDEQFF.